This T cell receptor (beta chain) is from a study of blood T cell repertoires in COVID-19. As for the study in general: Samples of COVID-19 (acute and convalescent) were obtained from the United States, Italy and Spain. T cells, B-cell-depleted T cells, or PBMCs provided the cDNA or gDNA that served as material.

Original processing methods: Nucleated cell number was recorded as an estimate derived from reference gene primer amplification. The method was immunoSEQ multiplex PCR; TCRdb's version includes in-frame clones alone and lacks a portion of them. That table furnishes V, J and clone size, whereas the DNA furnished D and trimming. The sample has some 73,000 clones, over 75% seen once. CDR3 length: 15 amino acids. With 6 bases clipped from V and 0 bases from J, the junction kept 5 bases outside the gene matches. The V gene's germline CDR1 is SNHLY and CDR2 FYNNEI. The chain links TRBV2 to TRBJ1-5, with 7 positions matching TRBD1. The sample comprised peripheral blood. The TCR originated in a woman aged 60-75 years with acute or convalescent COVID-19. Here the CDR3 DNA reads TGTGCCAGCAGCGACGGGACAGTTAGCAATCAGCCCCAGCATTTT. This gives the protein CASSDGTVSNQPQHF.